A single sample gave rise to the 19 T cell receptor beta chains below, sequenced in a study of PD-1 blockade in classical Hodgkin lymphoma. Method: immunoSEQ multiplex PCR; TCRdb's copy keeps in-frame clones and lacks some. The table includes 25,000 to 30,000 clones, around 79% detected once. Time point noted: cycle 4 day 1 (C4D1), after five to seven weeks of nivolumab. Following autologous stem cell transplantation, relapse occurred in every patient, and exposure to brentuximab vedotin varied. Source: peripheral blood mononuclear cells (PBMCs), taken before the fourth cycle of nivolumab. The receptor source for this set is a human donor with classical Hodgkin lymphoma.

The chain recombines TRBV29-1 with TRBJ1-2; 9 bases fit TRBD1. Losses at the gene ends were 7 bases for V and 3 bases for J; bases not matched to a gene: 6. Germline-derived CDR1 and CDR2 are SQVTM and ANQGSEA. This CDR3 contains 13 residues. The CDR3 here is CSATTGGDYGYTF. CDR3 bases: TGCAGCGCTACGACAGGGGGGGACTATGGCTACACCTTC.

The genes are TRBV6-1 and TRBJ1-1; the D gene is possibly TRBD1 (6 bases). Germline CDR1 MNHNS, CDR2 SASEGT. CDR3 length equals 16 residues. V lost 1 base to trimming and J lost 1 base, with 13 bases between them. CDR3 residues: CASSEGAGVRNTEAFF. CDR3 coding DNA: TGTGCCAGCAGTGAAGGGGCAGGGGTAAGGAACACTGAAGCTTTCTTT.

The chain employs TRBV4-2 and TRBJ2-5; TRBD1 agrees at 8 bases. CDR3 length equals 17 residues. CDR1 LGHNA and CDR2 YNFKEQ come from the germline V gene. With 0 bases clipped from V and 5 bases from J, the junction kept 11 bases outside the gene matches. CDR3 sequence (DNA): TGTGCCAGCAGCCAAGAGGATCTGGCAGGGGGCGTGGAGACCCAGTACTTC. It encodes CASSQEDLAGGVETQYF.

The gene calls are TRBV5-4 and TRBJ1-2, with no clear D. The CDR3 has 11 residues. V lost 0 bases and J lost 11, with 8 bases in between. Germline V CDR1 and CDR2: SGHNT, YYREEE (reference sequence). Written as DNA, the CDR3 is TGTGCCAGCAGCTTGGCATCTATTTACACCTTC. Protein sequence: CASSLASIYTF.

This sequence joins TRBV7-2 and TRBJ2-5; D is unclear. Germline V gene sequence: CDR1 SGHTA, CDR2 FQGNSA. V was trimmed by 4 bases and J by 4 bases, leaving 10 bases between them. The CDR3 is 13 amino acids. As DNA, the CDR3 is TGTGCCAGCAGCTACAATGTTGGAGAGACCCAGTACTTC. It yields the protein CASSYNVGETQYF.

The rearrangement links TRBV7-2 to TRBJ1-5; D remains unclear. Trimming took 7 bases from V and 3 from J, leaving 13 bases between them. CDR3 length equals 14 residues. Germline CDR1 and CDR2: SGHTA and FQGNSA. The CDR3 DNA is TGTGCCAGCACCCTGGACGGACCCAATCAGCCCCAGCATTTT. Translation gives CASTLDGPNQPQHF.

The CDR3 is CASSFSGAEQYF. In DNA form, the CDR3 reads TGTGCCAGCAGTTTTTCGGGCGCCGAGCAGTACTTC. The chain is built from TRBV27 and TRBJ2-7; no definite D call. CDR1 MNHEY and CDR2 SMNVEV come from the germline V gene (reference sequence). V lost 3 bases, J lost 6 bases, and 9 bases lay in between. The CDR3 covers 12 residues.

This clone was observed a handful of times. The chain links TRBV10-1 to TRBJ2-4; D unclear. The V and J ends lost 7 bases and 0 bases respectively, with 10 bases between them. Germline loops: CDR1 WNHNN, CDR2 SYGVQD (reference sequence). This CDR3 contains 14 residues. The CDR3 protein is CASKSLLAKNIQYF. In DNA, the CDR3 is TGCGCCAGCAAATCCCTTTTAGCCAAAAACATTCAGTACTTC.

The chain links TRBV5-4 to TRBJ1-6; TRBD1 might be the D (5 bases). The germline gives CDR1 SGHNT, CDR2 YYREEE (reference sequence). The CDR3 loop spans 12 amino acids. With 2 bases removed from V and 9 bases from J, the gap between germline ends came to 6 bases. The CDR3: CASSFQGSPLHF. The CDR3 region has the DNA TGTGCCAGCAGCTTTCAGGGTTCACCCCTCCACTTT.

The V call is TRBV10-3, the J call TRBJ2-1, with D hard to call. The germline CDR1 and CDR2 sequences are ENHRY and SYGVKD. Trimming pared 4 bases from V and 5 bases from J, leaving 12 bases between. This CDR3 has 14 residues. The CDR3: CAISVTGGNNEQFF. In DNA form, the CDR3 reads TGTGCCATCAGTGTTACCGGTGGAAACAATGAGCAGTTCTTC.

This clone was counted between two and nine times. The chain's CDR3 is CASSVGPGGPGELFF. The CDR3 nucleotides read TGTGCCAGCAGCGTAGGGCCAGGGGGCCCCGGGGAGCTGTTTTTT. The J gene is TRBJ2-2, the V gene TRBV9; 8 bases line up with TRBD1. V was pared by 0 bases and J by 6 bases, with 4 bases of the junction left unmatched. The CDR3 has 15 residues. CDR1 and CDR2 (germline): SGDLS, YYNGEE.

The chain is built from TRBV27 and TRBJ2-2, with a tentative D call TRBD2 (6 bases). The CDR3 runs 14 residues. CDR1 MNHEY and CDR2 SMNVEV come from the germline V gene (reference sequence). Trimming removed 3 bases from V and 6 bases from J, with 11 bases in between. CDR3 sequence reads: CASSLTREAGELFF. In DNA, the CDR3 is TGTGCCAGCAGTTTGACGAGGGAGGCCGGGGAGCTGTTTTTT.

Only a few counts were recorded for this clone. The genes are TRBV6-1 and TRBJ2-3; D tentatively fits TRBD1 or TRBD2 (5 bases each). Trimming cost V 5 bases and J 5 bases, with 11 bases left between them. Germline V CDR1 and CDR2: MNHNS, SASEGT. The CDR3 totals 13 residues. The CDR3: CASSFGAEDTQYF. In DNA, the CDR3 is TGTGCCAGCAGTTTCGGGGCGGAAGATACGCAGTATTTT.

The V and J genes are TRBV7-9 and TRBJ2-3; 9 nucleotides line up with TRBD1. The CDR3 has 15 residues. V lost 1 base, J lost 6 bases, and 5 bases stayed unmatched. From germline, CDR1 is SEHNR and CDR2 FQNEAQ (reference sequence). CDR3 DNA: TGTGCCAGCAGCTTAGTCGACAGGGGGTTGGATACGCAGTATTTT. Translated, it gives CASSLVDRGLDTQYF.

The V and J genes are TRBV18 and TRBJ1-3; a possible D gene is TRBD1 (5 bases). Germline CDR1 reads KGHSH; CDR2 reads LQKENI. Trimming cost V 0 bases and J 0 bases, with 12 bases left between them. The CDR3 has 17 amino acids. As DNA, the CDR3 is TGTGCCAGCTCACCACCGCAGGGCCGAAGCTCTGGAAACACCATATATTTT. It translates to CASSPPQGRSSGNTIYF.

This clone is medium-sized (0.01 to 0.1%). V and J are TRBV9 and TRBJ1-3; D may be TRBD1 (6 bases). CDR1 is SGDLS, CDR2 YYNGEE, per germline. Trimming left V 2 bases short and J 0 bases short, with 9 bases between. The CDR3 extends over 15 amino acids. CDR3 residues: CASSVGTSSGNTIYF. Written as DNA, the CDR3 is TGTGCCAGCAGCGTTGGGACATCCTCTGGAAACACCATATATTTT.

V gene TRBV6-1 combines with J gene TRBJ2-5; 16 nucleotides agree with TRBD2. CDR3 length: 14 residues. Germline V gene lookup returns CDR1 MNHNS and CDR2 SASEGT. J was trimmed by 4 bases and V by 8 bases; bases with no gene match: 1. The CDR3 loop reads CASGTSGGAETQYF. The CDR3 coding sequence is TGTGCCAGCGGGACTAGCGGGGGGGCAGAGACCCAGTACTTC.

The chain has TRBV30 and TRBJ2-7, with D possibly TRBD2 on 6 matching bases. Germline CDR1 GTSNPN, CDR2 SVGIG (reference sequence). V lost 2 bases and J 4 bases, leaving 15 bases between the germline ends. This CDR3 has 14 amino acids. Here the CDR3 DNA reads TGTGCCTGGAGTTCACGGACTATTCATTACGAGCAGTACTTC. Translation gives CAWSSRTIHYEQYF.

This clone was seen only a few times. The chain uses TRBV6-5 and TRBJ1-1, with D unclear. Trimming took 4 bases from V and 0 from J, leaving 6 bases between them. CDR1 and CDR2 from the germline V gene are MNHEY and SVGAGI. This CDR3 has 13 residues. CDR3 sequence reads: CASSWGLNTEAFF. The DNA of the CDR3 is TGTGCCAGCAGTTGGGGATTGAACACTGAAGCTTTCTTT.